This section outlines one T cell receptor beta chain sequence together with its context. A much larger clone is a single base away; this may be a read error. These data come from a study of neurological immune-mediated disorders. The CDR3 extends over 18 amino acids. TCRdb passed the 5' RACE reads through MiXCR, listing each CDR3 protein once. The sample shows tens of thousands of distinct CDR3 sequences, around 3.5% of them seen only once. Specimen: PBMCs. The genes are TRBV12-3 or TRBV12-4 and TRBJ2-6; either TRBD1 or TRBD2 may supply D (6 bases each). This sequence was found in a woman aged 50 to 60 with multiple sclerosis. The CDR3 DNA follows: TGTGCCAGCAGTCCCCGTTGGGGGGCGATCTCTGGGGCCAAAGTCCTGACTTTC. This encodes CASSPRWGAISGAKVLTF.